This T cell receptor (beta chain) was recorded in a study of human T cells and chemical hapten exposure. Study overall: Upper inner arm skin measuring approximately 2 cm by approximately 2 cm received 2% DPC for sensitization.

Indicated time point: pre-sensitization, week 0. Documented treatment: therapeutic diphenylcyclopropenone sensitization with weekly scalp DPC. Prior to application of each patch test, blood was drawn. The study, taken as a whole, reports: Relative to control repertoires, expanded TCRs gave rise to significantly more large CDR3 similarity clusters.

In germline, CDR1 is MDHEN, CDR2 SYDVKM. This CDR3 comprises 15 residues. Trimming removed 3 bases from V and 8 bases from J; junction bases left unmatched: 9. Library construction involved attaching unique molecular identifiers to individual cDNA molecules, which allowed quantitative, reproducible TCR counting. TCRdb reanalysed the RACE reads using MiXCR and keeps one entry per CDR3 protein. The sample gives approximately 400,000 distinct CDR3 sequences, roughly 5.3% of which show up once; 2.6% is in the top ten. On this clonotype: Antigen unknown.

Source: whole blood, taken in connection with sensitization to the hapten diphenylcyclopropenone (DPC). The gene calls are TRBV28 and TRBJ1-2; 10 positions agree with TRBD1. This receptor was identified in a woman in her forties or fifties with alopecia areata. Some clones in this sample may be carry-over from other donors' samples. The CDR3 spells CASSFHPGQGPGYTF. In DNA, the CDR3 is TGTGCCAGCAGTTTTCATCCGGGACAGGGGCCCGGCTACACCTTC.